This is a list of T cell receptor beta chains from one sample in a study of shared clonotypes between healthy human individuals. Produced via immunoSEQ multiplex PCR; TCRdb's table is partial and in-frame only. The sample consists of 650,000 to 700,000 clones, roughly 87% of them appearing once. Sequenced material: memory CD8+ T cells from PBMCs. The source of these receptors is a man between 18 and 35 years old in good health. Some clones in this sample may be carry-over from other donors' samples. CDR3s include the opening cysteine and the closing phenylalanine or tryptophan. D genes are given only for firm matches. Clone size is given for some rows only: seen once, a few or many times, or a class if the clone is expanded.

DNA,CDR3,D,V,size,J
TGTGCCTCAGCGGGGGGACCCGGAGAAGCTTTCTTT,CASAGGPGEAFF,.,TRBV19,.,TRBJ1-1
TGTGCCAGCAGTGACTCACGGGCAACTAATGAAAAACTGTTTTTT,CASSDSRATNEKLFF,.,TRBV6-4,.,TRBJ1-4
TGTGCCAGCCCAAGGGGGGTGACAGGGGGTCACACTGAAGCTTTCTTT,CASPRGVTGGHTEAFF,TRBD1,TRBV25-1,.,TRBJ1-1
TGTGCCACCGCCGACAGGGGAAGTGGAGAGACCCAGTACTTC,CATADRGSGETQYF,TRBD1,TRBV15,once,TRBJ2-5
TGTGCCAGCAGTCACCCACTTCAGGGGTCCGGTGAGCAGTTCTTC,CASSHPLQGSGEQFF,.,TRBV7-9,.,TRBJ2-1
TGTGCCAGCAGCTTAGGGCGGGGGCGAAATCAGCCCCAGCATTTT,CASSLGRGRNQPQHF,.,TRBV13,.,TRBJ1-5
TGCGCCAGCAGCCAAATGTTCCTAGCGGCTTCCTACGAGCAGTACTTC,CASSQMFLAASYEQYF,TRBD2,TRBV4-1,.,TRBJ2-7
TGTGCCAGCAGCGTAGCAAGGACAGGGGACACTGAAGCTTTCTTT,CASSVARTGDTEAFF,TRBD1,TRBV9,.,TRBJ1-1
TGTGCCAGCAGCGTAGGTCCAGCGGGTAACACCGGGGAGCTGTTTTTT,CASSVGPAGNTGELFF,.,TRBV9,.,TRBJ2-2
TGTGCCACCAGCAGAGATGATGCAGGATGGACTGAAGCTTTCTTT,CATSRDDAGWTEAFF,.,TRBV15,.,TRBJ1-1
TGTGCTAGTGGCTCAAGGAGGGCCAGGGCTCCGGCTAACTATGGCTACACCTTC,CASGSRRARAPANYGYTF,.,TRBV12-5,once,TRBJ1-2
TGTGCCAGCAGCAAACAGCACCGGGGGGCAGATACGCAGTATTTT,CASSKQHRGADTQYF,TRBD2,TRBV28,.,TRBJ2-3
TGTGCCAGCATACCCGGGACAATGGGTTGGGGTCAGCCCCAGCATTTT,CASIPGTMGWGQPQHF,.,TRBV19,.,TRBJ1-5
TGTGCCAGCAGTTACGACCGGGACTGGAGAGACTATGGCTACACCTTC,CASSYDRDWRDYGYTF,.,TRBV6-5,.,TRBJ1-2
TGCGCCAGCAGCTTGAGTGGGAGGGCCTACGAGCAGTACTTC,CASSLSGRAYEQYF,TRBD2,TRBV5-1,.,TRBJ2-7